A selection of T cell receptor beta chains follows, all from one sample in a study of blood T cell repertoires in COVID-19. Repertoires were generated with immunoSEQ multiplex PCR, while TCRdb's copy carries only in-frame clones and drops some. Here the sample spans approximately 180,000 clones, roughly 82% being singletons. Sequenced: PBMCs or T cells enriched from blood (not recorded which). The receptors stem from a man in his forties or fifties who had recovered from COVID-19. CDR3s include the opening cysteine and the closing phenylalanine or tryptophan. Fields, in order: clone size, D gene, V gene, J gene, CDR3 DNA, CDR3 protein. A D gene is named only where the DNA matches it firmly. Size tells how often a clone was seen (once, few, many) or the class of an expanded clone, and some rows leave it out.

clone size: .
D gene: .
V gene: TRBV7-5
J gene: TRBJ1-4
CDR3 DNA: TGTGCCAGAAGCTTCCGGGCCGGGACAGGGGGCGAAAAACTGTTTTTT
CDR3 protein: CARSFRAGTGGEKLFF

clone size: once
D gene: TRBD2
V gene: TRBV11-2
J gene: TRBJ2-3
CDR3 DNA: TGTGCCAGCAGCTTAGTCGGGGGGGGCACAGATACGCAGTATTTT
CDR3 protein: CASSLVGGGTDTQYF

clone size: .
D gene: .
V gene: TRBV27
J gene: TRBJ1-2
CDR3 DNA: TGTGCCAGCAGTCCGGGGTTAAACGGTGGCTACACCTTC
CDR3 protein: CASSPGLNGGYTF

clone size: .
D gene: TRBD1
V gene: TRBV10-2
J gene: TRBJ1-2
CDR3 DNA: TGCGCCAGCAGTGAGACAGGGGCCGGCTATGGCTACACCTTC
CDR3 protein: CASSETGAGYGYTF

clone size: few
D gene: TRBD2
V gene: TRBV18
J gene: TRBJ2-5
CDR3 DNA: TGTGCCAGCTCACCAATGAATAGCGGGGGGCAAGAGACCCAGTACTTC
CDR3 protein: CASSPMNSGGQETQYF

clone size: .
D gene: .
V gene: TRBV27
J gene: TRBJ2-5
CDR3 DNA: TGTGCCAGCAGTTTATATCCGTCTGAGACCCAGTACTTC
CDR3 protein: CASSLYPSETQYF

clone size: .
D gene: TRBD1
V gene: TRBV24-1
J gene: TRBJ1-2
CDR3 DNA: TGTGCCACCAGTGAAACGGGACAGGGGGTTCTTGGCTACACCTTC
CDR3 protein: CATSETGQGVLGYTF

clone size: .
D gene: .
V gene: TRBV20-1
J gene: TRBJ2-2
CDR3 DNA: TGCAGTGCTAGTAAGGCAGGGCTGGACACCGGGGAGCTGTTTTTT
CDR3 protein: CSASKAGLDTGELFF

clone size: .
D gene: TRBD1
V gene: TRBV27
J gene: TRBJ2-5
CDR3 DNA: TGTGCCAGCAGTTTAAGGACAGGGGGCCCAGAGACCCAGTACTTC
CDR3 protein: CASSLRTGGPETQYF

clone size: .
D gene: .
V gene: TRBV6-5
J gene: TRBJ1-6
CDR3 DNA: TGTGCCAGCAGACTAGACGGTCGTAATTCACCCCTCCACTTT
CDR3 protein: CASRLDGRNSPLHF

clone size: .
D gene: .
V gene: TRBV6-5
J gene: TRBJ1-4
CDR3 DNA: TGTGCCAGCAGTTACTCCTGGGGGCCAAATGAAAAACTGTTTTTT
CDR3 protein: CASSYSWGPNEKLFF

clone size: .
D gene: .
V gene: TRBV11-3
J gene: TRBJ2-7
CDR3 DNA: TGTGCCAGCAGCTTAGGCGGGGGCTTCTCCTACGAGCAGTACTTC
CDR3 protein: CASSLGGGFSYEQYF

clone size: .
D gene: .
V gene: TRBV19
J gene: TRBJ1-1
CDR3 DNA: TGTGCCAGTGCGCAGACAGGGAACACTGAAGCTTTCTTT
CDR3 protein: CASAQTGNTEAFF

clone size: .
D gene: TRBD1
V gene: TRBV23-1
J gene: TRBJ2-7
CDR3 DNA: TGCGCCAGCAGTCACCCGGGACAGGGTCCAGGCGAGCAGTACTTC
CDR3 protein: CASSHPGQGPGEQYF

clone size: .
D gene: .
V gene: TRBV6-5
J gene: TRBJ1-4
CDR3 DNA: TGTGCCAGCAGTTACGGGACACTTAACGAAAAACTGTTTTTT
CDR3 protein: CASSYGTLNEKLFF

clone size: .
D gene: .
V gene: TRBV27
J gene: TRBJ1-1
CDR3 DNA: TGTGCCAGCAGTCCACCCAGGGGTCGGTACACTGAAGCTTTCTTT
CDR3 protein: CASSPPRGRYTEAFF

clone size: few
D gene: TRBD1
V gene: TRBV2
J gene: TRBJ1-5
CDR3 DNA: TGTGCCAGCAGTGAAGGACAGGGTCCCAGACAGCCCCAGCATTTT
CDR3 protein: CASSEGQGPRQPQHF

clone size: .
D gene: .
V gene: TRBV27
J gene: TRBJ2-1
CDR3 DNA: TGTGCCAGCAGTATTCAGGGGGAGGTTTGGAATGAGCAGTTCTTC
CDR3 protein: CASSIQGEVWNEQFF

clone size: .
D gene: .
V gene: TRBV4-1
J gene: TRBJ1-1
CDR3 DNA: TGCGCCAGCAGCCAAGATCAGGTCCAAGCTTTCTTT
CDR3 protein: CASSQDQVQAFF

clone size: .
D gene: TRBD1
V gene: TRBV19
J gene: TRBJ1-2
CDR3 DNA: TGTGCCAGTAGTACAAGACAGGGGTTGGGCTACACCTTC
CDR3 protein: CASSTRQGLGYTF

clone size: .
D gene: .
V gene: TRBV6-5
J gene: TRBJ2-7
CDR3 DNA: TGTGCCAGCAGTCCACTATTAACCACTCCCTACGAGCAGTACTTC
CDR3 protein: CASSPLLTTPYEQYF

clone size: .
D gene: TRBD1
V gene: TRBV19
J gene: TRBJ1-5
CDR3 DNA: TGTGCCAGTAGTATCGGACAGGGGGCAGGTCAGCCCCAGCATTTT
CDR3 protein: CASSIGQGAGQPQHF

clone size: .
D gene: TRBD2
V gene: TRBV28
J gene: TRBJ2-1
CDR3 DNA: TGTGCCAGCAGCCCTACCCTTCTAGCGGGGGTTTACAATGAGCAGTTCTTC
CDR3 protein: CASSPTLLAGVYNEQFF

clone size: .
D gene: .
V gene: TRBV4-1
J gene: TRBJ1-1
CDR3 DNA: TGCGCCAGCAGCTCACCGACAGCTCTCACTGAAGCTTTCTTT
CDR3 protein: CASSSPTALTEAFF

clone size: .
D gene: .
V gene: TRBV3-1/TRBV3-2
J gene: TRBJ2-2
CDR3 DNA: TGTGCCAGCAGTTGGGGGCCTGCCACCGGGGAGCTGTTTTTT
CDR3 protein: CASSWGPATGELFF

clone size: .
D gene: .
V gene: TRBV5-6
J gene: TRBJ2-7
CDR3 DNA: TGTGCCAGCAGCACCTATAACTACGAGCAGTACTTC
CDR3 protein: CASSTYNYEQYF

clone size: .
D gene: TRBD2
V gene: TRBV4-1
J gene: TRBJ2-1
CDR3 DNA: TGCGCCAGCAGCCTCACACTAGTCGGCGGGGGCTACAATGAGCAGTTCTTC
CDR3 protein: CASSLTLVGGGYNEQFF

clone size: .
D gene: .
V gene: TRBV28
J gene: TRBJ1-4
CDR3 DNA: TGTGCCAGCAGTTTATCAGGAGAAAAACTGTTTTTT
CDR3 protein: CASSLSGEKLFF

clone size: .
D gene: TRBD1
V gene: TRBV5-1
J gene: TRBJ2-5
CDR3 DNA: TGCGCCAGCAGCCCCGGGACAGGGAGGGAGACCCAGTACTTC
CDR3 protein: CASSPGTGRETQYF

clone size: .
D gene: TRBD1
V gene: TRBV7-2
J gene: TRBJ1-2
CDR3 DNA: TGTGCCAGCAGCATCTCCGGGACAGGGGCCAGCTATGGCTACACCTTC
CDR3 protein: CASSISGTGASYGYTF

clone size: .
D gene: .
V gene: TRBV27
J gene: TRBJ1-2
CDR3 DNA: TGTGCCAGCAGCCCCTCCCCGGGTGTCGGTGGCTACACCTTC
CDR3 protein: CASSPSPGVGGYTF

clone size: .
D gene: .
V gene: TRBV7-8
J gene: TRBJ1-6
CDR3 DNA: TGTGCCAGCAGCCAAGACATCTATAATTCACCCCTCCACTTT
CDR3 protein: CASSQDIYNSPLHF

clone size: .
D gene: .
V gene: TRBV5-1
J gene: TRBJ2-7
CDR3 DNA: TGCGCCAGCAGTGGCGGGGCCCTCTCCTACGAGCAGTACTTC
CDR3 protein: CASSGGALSYEQYF

clone size: .
D gene: .
V gene: TRBV3-1/TRBV3-2
J gene: TRBJ1-5
CDR3 DNA: TGTGCCAGCAGCCTGGCGGGGGCAGAGCAGCCCCAGCATTTT
CDR3 protein: CASSLAGAEQPQHF

clone size: .
D gene: .
V gene: TRBV28
J gene: TRBJ1-1
CDR3 DNA: TGTGCCAGCAGTATACCGGGGATTTACACTGAAGCTTTCTTT
CDR3 protein: CASSIPGIYTEAFF

clone size: .
D gene: TRBD1
V gene: TRBV7-8
J gene: TRBJ1-2
CDR3 DNA: TGTGCCAGCAGCAGCTCCGGGACAGCCTCGTATGGCTACACCTTC
CDR3 protein: CASSSSGTASYGYTF

clone size: .
D gene: .
V gene: TRBV3-1/TRBV3-2
J gene: TRBJ1-2
CDR3 DNA: TGTGCCAGCAGCCTCGGAGATGGGGGCTACACCTTC
CDR3 protein: CASSLGDGGYTF

clone size: .
D gene: TRBD1
V gene: TRBV5-5
J gene: TRBJ2-3
CDR3 DNA: TGTGCCAGCAGCTCGGACAGGGAAGATAATACGCAGTATTTT
CDR3 protein: CASSSDREDNTQYF

clone size: .
D gene: TRBD1
V gene: TRBV10-3
J gene: TRBJ2-1
CDR3 DNA: TGTGCCGCGCGACCGGGACAGGGCAGCAATGAGCAGTTCTTC
CDR3 protein: CAARPGQGSNEQFF

clone size: few
D gene: .
V gene: TRBV5-6
J gene: TRBJ1-1
CDR3 DNA: TGTGCCAGCAGCTCTAAGCCGGGGGTTAAGACTGAAGCTTTCTTT
CDR3 protein: CASSSKPGVKTEAFF

clone size: few
D gene: TRBD1
V gene: TRBV28
J gene: TRBJ1-2
CDR3 DNA: TGTGCCAGCAGGCAACACCTCGGACAGGGCATTAACTATGGCTACACCTTC
CDR3 protein: CASRQHLGQGINYGYTF

clone size: .
D gene: TRBD1
V gene: TRBV5-1
J gene: TRBJ1-3
CDR3 DNA: TGCGCCAGCAGCAGGGGACAGGGCGGAAACACCATATATTTT
CDR3 protein: CASSRGQGGNTIYF